The rows below give T cell receptor beta chains drawn from one sample of a study of blood T cell repertoires in COVID-19. Clones were read by immunoSEQ multiplex PCR, and TCRdb kept only the in-frame ones, dropping some. The sample yields around 260,000 clones, approximately 93% seen once. Sample: peripheral blood. These TCRs come from a woman in her 30s with COVID-19, enrolled during active disease. CDR3s include the opening cysteine and the closing phenylalanine or tryptophan. The D gene is left open where the match is weak.

D gene: NA
V gene: TRBV28
J gene: TRBJ1-2
CDR3 DNA: TGTGCCTACCGACCGGCGGGGGGTGGCTACACCTTC
CDR3 protein: CAYRPAGGGYTF

D gene: TRBD1
V gene: TRBV7-3
J gene: TRBJ1-1
CDR3 DNA: TGTGCCAGCAGCCGGGGACAGGGCACTGAAGCTTTCTTT
CDR3 protein: CASSRGQGTEAFF

D gene: NA
V gene: TRBV6-1
J gene: TRBJ1-1
CDR3 DNA: TGTGCCAGCAGTGAAAACGGGTCGGGCACTGAAGCTTTCTTT
CDR3 protein: CASSENGSGTEAFF

D gene: NA
V gene: TRBV4-1
J gene: TRBJ1-2
CDR3 DNA: TGCGCCAGCAGCCTGCAAGGAGAGGAGGCCAACTATGGCTACACCTTC
CDR3 protein: CASSLQGEEANYGYTF

D gene: TRBD1
V gene: TRBV19
J gene: TRBJ2-7
CDR3 DNA: TGTGCCAGTAGTGCTCTCCCGGGACAGGGGGCCTCGAACGAGCAGTACTTC
CDR3 protein: CASSALPGQGASNEQYF

D gene: NA
V gene: TRBV29-1
J gene: TRBJ1-5
CDR3 DNA: TGCAGCGTTGAACAGGCGGCAGGGCAGCCCCAGCATTTT
CDR3 protein: CSVEQAAGQPQHF

D gene: NA
V gene: TRBV5-1
J gene: TRBJ1-1
CDR3 DNA: TGCGCCAGCAGCTTGACAGGGTTGAACACTGAAGCTTTCTTT
CDR3 protein: CASSLTGLNTEAFF

D gene: TRBD1
V gene: TRBV27
J gene: TRBJ1-2
CDR3 DNA: TGTGCCAGCAGTTTAGACAGGGACGTGGGGTACTATGGCTACACCTTC
CDR3 protein: CASSLDRDVGYYGYTF

D gene: TRBD1
V gene: TRBV27
J gene: TRBJ1-1
CDR3 DNA: TGTGCCAGCAGTTTGTCTGGGACAGTGAACACTGAAGCTTTCTTT
CDR3 protein: CASSLSGTVNTEAFF

D gene: NA
V gene: TRBV7-9
J gene: TRBJ1-2
CDR3 DNA: TGTGCCAGCAGCTTCTCCTATGGCTACACCTTC
CDR3 protein: CASSFSYGYTF